This TCR beta chain derives from a study of cytomegalovirus exposure and HLA in healthy donors. Note on this clone: Its antigen is unidentified. The junction departs from the called germline gene at one end, perhaps through a read error.

PCR involved 60 Vbeta and 13 Jbeta primers. Data came from immunoSEQ multiplex PCR; TCRdb stores just in-frame clones and leaves some out. The sample comprises some 97,000 clones, 75% to 85% of which are singletons, and roughly 1.2% rests with the top ten. Notes on the study in general: A later analysis linked a missense DCLRE1C variant to TCR beta V- and J-gene trimming. Fewer than 20,000 TCR beta sequences were associated with HLA alleles at 0.05 false discovery rate in a later analysis. Researchers catalogued roughly 170 TCR beta chains as cytomegalovirus-associated.

The CDR3 consists of 14 residues. Germline CDR1 reads KGHSH; CDR2 reads LQKENI. The chain combines TRBV18 with TRBJ1-4, with D possibly being TRBD1 (5 bases). This receptor was taken from a woman aged 18-30 years in good health and CMV-seronegative. Sequencing was performed on PBMCs. CDR3: CVSSPRQGCEKLFF. Written as DNA, the CDR3 is TGTGTCAGCTCACCACGGCAGGGTTGTGAAAAACTGTTTTTT.